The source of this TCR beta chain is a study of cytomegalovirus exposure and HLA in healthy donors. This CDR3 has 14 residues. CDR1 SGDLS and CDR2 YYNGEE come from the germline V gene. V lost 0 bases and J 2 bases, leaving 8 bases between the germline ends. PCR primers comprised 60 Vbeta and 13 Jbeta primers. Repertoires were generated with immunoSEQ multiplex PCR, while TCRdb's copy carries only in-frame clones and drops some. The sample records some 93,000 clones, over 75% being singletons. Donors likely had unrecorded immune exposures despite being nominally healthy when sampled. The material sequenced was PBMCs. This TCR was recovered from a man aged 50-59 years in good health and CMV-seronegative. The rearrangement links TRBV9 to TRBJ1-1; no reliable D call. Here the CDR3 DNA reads TGTGCCAGCAGCGTAGGTGACACCAACACTGAAGCTTTCTTT. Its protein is CASSVGDTNTEAFF.